The clone carrying this T cell receptor beta chain was seen a few times. The antigen is not known. One end of the junction is discordant with germline, which a read error may explain. The data derive from a study of blood T cells in healthy people across ages. Overall study results and limits: Naive T cell percentage showed a strong correlation with TCR beta diversity. Because donor CMV status was unknown, expanded clonotype changes were possibly confounded.

Primers used in a second PCR of roughly 7 to 12 cycles were a sample-barcoded 5' primer and a J-beta primer mix. TCRdb reanalysed the 5' RACE reads using MiXCR and keeps one entry per CDR3 protein. The repertoire has approximately 2,000,000 distinct CDR3 sequences, 39% of them found once; the top ten carry about 23%. The CDR3 totals 13 residues. Germline CDR1 is MNHEY and CDR2 is SVGAGI. The sequenced sample consisted of blood. The rearrangement uses TRBV6-5 and TRBJ1-2; no definite D call. This receptor was taken from a human donor in good health. CDR3 nucleotides: TGTGCCAACAGTTACTACTCTAACTATGGCTACACCTTC. Translating it yields CANSYYSNYGYTF.